A single sample gave rise to the 27 T cell receptor beta chains below, sequenced in a study of T cell repertoires in cytomegalovirus infection. TCRdb re-derived calls from the reads in MiXCR, one entry per CDR3 protein. Among roughly 730,000 distinct CDR3 sequences listed, roughly 30% were seen once. Their specific antigens are unknown. The sample consisted of cultured PBMCs, taken from culture after CMV antigen stimulation. These TCRs come from a human donor in good health (CMV status not recorded). Some clones in this sample may be carry-over from other donors' samples.

Turning to this clonotype: Without the conserved terminal phenylalanine or tryptophan, this CDR3 likely stems from a read error. The rearrangement joins TRBV4-1 to TRBJ1-2; D remains unclear. The CDR3 has 15 residues. CDR1 is MGHRA, CDR2 YSYEKL, per germline. Deletions cut 1 base from V and 8 bases from J, with 17 bases between. The CDR3 spells CASSQVGSGDMGYTI. The CDR3, as DNA: TGCGCCAGCAGCCAAGTGGGCTCCGGCGACATGGGCTACACCATC.

This clonotype was seen a few times. This chain connects TRBV6-6 to TRBJ2-3, with 11 bases identical to TRBD2. In germline, CDR1 is MNHNY, CDR2 SVGAGI (reference sequence). V shed 5 bases, J shed 3 bases, and the junction held 7 bases outside the gene matches. The CDR3 loop spans 16 amino acids. CDR3 in amino acids: CASSHGLAGVTDTQYF. The CDR3 DNA is TGTGCCAGCAGTCACGGACTAGCGGGCGTTACAGATACGCAGTATTTT.

This clonotype was detected a few times. The chain uses TRBV6-6 and TRBJ2-7, with D hard to call. The V gene lost 0 bases and the J gene lost 6 bases, with 15 bases spanning the gap. The CDR3 is 15 amino acids. Germline loops: CDR1 MNHNY, CDR2 SVGAGI (reference sequence). The CDR3 nucleotides read TGTGCCAGCAGTTACTCGGCCGAAGGCGTAGTCGAGCAGTACTTC. It translates to CASSYSAEGVVEQYF.

The chain carries TRBV7-2 and TRBJ2-1; D perhaps matches TRBD1 (6 bases). Germline loops: CDR1 SGHTA, CDR2 FQGNSA. This CDR3 has 15 amino acids. V lost 5 bases and J 5 bases, leaving 16 bases between the germline ends. CDR3: CASSQDSLIDNEQFF. Written as DNA, the CDR3 is TGTGCCAGCAGCCAGGACAGCCTTATTGACAATGAGCAGTTCTTC. Full variable domain (outside the CDR3, taken from reference TRBV7-2 and TRBJ2-1): GAGVSQSPSNKVTEKGKDVELRCDPISGHTALYWYRQSLGQGLEFLIYFQGNSAPDKSGLPSDRFSAERTGGSVSTLTIQRTQQEDSAVYLCASSQDSLIDNEQFFGPGTRLTVL.

This clonotype was detected only a few times. V and J are TRBV18 and TRBJ2-7; D possibly corresponds to TRBD2 (5 bases). V lost 1 base and J 0 bases, leaving 13 bases between the germline ends. Germline V lookup: CDR1 KGHSH, CDR2 LQKENI. The length of the CDR3 is 16 residues. The CDR3 DNA follows: TGTGCCAGCTCACCACTGGCCGGGATCAGCTCCTACGAGCAGTACTTC. This encodes CASSPLAGISSYEQYF.

This chain's CDR3 is CASSRRLAGVSSYNEQFF. CDR3 in DNA: TGCGCCAGCAGCCGTAGGCTAGCGGGGGTTTCCTCCTACAATGAGCAGTTCTTC. The V and J genes are TRBV4-1 and TRBJ2-1; 10 bases align to TRBD2. Germline V gives CDR1 MGHRA, CDR2 YSYEKL. This CDR3 has 18 amino acids. V lost 4 bases and J lost 0; bases outside the gene matches: 9.

This clonotype was counted at least ten times. The V and J genes are TRBV7-6 and TRBJ1-4; perhaps TRBD1 as D (6 bases). Germline CDR1 reads SGHVS; CDR2 reads FNYEAQ. V was clipped by 1 base and J by 6 bases, with 9 bases between them. The CDR3 is 14 amino acids. The CDR3 DNA sequence: TGTGCCAGCAGCTTAGAAGGGGGGGATGAAAAACTGTTTTTT. Protein: CASSLEGGDEKLFF. Based on the CDR3 plus reference TRBV7-6 and TRBJ1-4, the full variable domain is GAGVSQSPRYKVTKRGQDVALRCDPISGHVSLYWYRQALGQGPEFLTYFNYEAQQDKSGLPNDRFSAERPEGSISTLTIQRTEQRDSAMYRCASSLEGGDEKLFFGSGTQLSVL.

The gene calls are TRBV20-1 and TRBJ1-4; D ambiguous. There are 13 residues in the CDR3. V lost 4 bases and J 0 bases, leaving 6 bases between the germline ends. Germline CDR1 and CDR2: DFQATT and SNEGSKA (reference sequence). CDR3 in DNA: TGCAGTGCTACAACAGCAACTAATGAAAAACTGTTTTTT. Residues: CSATTATNEKLFF.

There are a few counts of this clonotype. The chain links TRBV11-2 to TRBJ2-7, with 13 positions matching TRBD2. This CDR3 region has 14 residues. Germline trimming cut 7 bases from V and 6 bases from J; bases unmatched to any gene: 6. The germline V gene has CDR1 SGHAT and CDR2 FQNNGV. CDR3: CASTGLAGALEQYF. The CDR3 DNA reads as TGTGCCAGCACCGGACTAGCGGGGGCACTCGAGCAGTACTTC.

The rearrangement joins TRBV27 to TRBJ1-3; D unresolved. Deletions cut 8 bases from V and 0 bases from J, with 17 bases between. Germline V gives CDR1 MNHEY, CDR2 SMNVEV (reference sequence). This CDR3 has 16 amino acids. The CDR3 spells CASPGRWASSGNTIYF. The CDR3 nucleotides read TGTGCCAGCCCCGGGCGGTGGGCAAGCTCTGGAAACACCATATATTTT.

This clonotype came up many times. The chain links TRBV7-6 to TRBJ2-2; the D is unclear. Germline V gives CDR1 SGHVS, CDR2 FNYEAQ. With 3 bases removed from V and 2 bases from J, the gap between germline ends came to 19 bases. This CDR3 is 18 amino acids long. CDR3 DNA: TGTGCCAGCAGCTTGGGGATCAAGCCTTGGACCAACACCGGGGAGCTGTTTTTT. Translation: CASSLGIKPWTNTGELFF. Full variable domain (rest looked up from reference TRBV7-6 and TRBJ2-2): GAGVSQSPRYKVTKRGQDVALRCDPISGHVSLYWYRQALGQGPEFLTYFNYEAQQDKSGLPNDRFSAERPEGSISTLTIQRTEQRDSAMYRCASSLGIKPWTNTGELFFGEGSRLTVL.

This clonotype has just a few counts. The chain carries TRBV7-9 and TRBJ1-5, with 7 bases matching TRBD1. With V trimmed by 4 bases and J by 7 bases, 10 bases remained unmatched. The CDR3 is 15 amino acids. Germline CDR1 and CDR2: SEHNR and FQNEAQ (reference sequence). The CDR3 spells CASSSDRDGSQPQHF. In DNA form, the CDR3 reads TGTGCCAGCAGCTCCGACAGGGACGGCAGCCAGCCCCAGCATTTT.

The CDR3 is CASSLAAGGNNEQFF. The CDR3 region has the DNA TGTGCCAGCAGCTTGGCAGCGGGAGGCAATAATGAGCAGTTCTTC. V gene TRBV5-4 combines with J gene TRBJ2-1; 9 bases agree with TRBD2. V lost 0 bases and J lost 7; bases outside the gene matches: 5. This CDR3 is built from 15 residues. The germline CDR1 and CDR2 sequences are SGHNT and YYREEE (reference sequence).

Many counts were recorded for this clonotype. J is TRBJ1-5 and V is TRBV7-2; no clear D. V was cut by 5 bases and J by 3 bases, with 11 bases left in between. CDR3 length: 14 residues. Germline V lookup: CDR1 SGHTA, CDR2 FQGNSA. CDR3 region: CASSPTTYNQPQHF. The CDR3, as DNA: TGTGCCAGCAGCCCGACAACCTACAATCAGCCCCAGCATTTT.

This clonotype has only a few counts. The chain links TRBV6-6 to TRBJ2-7; 9 nucleotides align to TRBD1. The V segment lost 0 bases and the J segment 6 bases; nucleotides outside the gene matches: 9. The CDR3 extends over 16 amino acids. From germline, CDR1 is MNHNY and CDR2 SVGAGI (reference sequence). CDR3 loop: CASSYSNNVGQGEQYF. CDR3 DNA sequence: TGTGCCAGCAGTTACTCGAATAACGTGGGACAGGGCGAGCAGTACTTC.

This clonotype was seen a few times. The chain carries TRBV7-6 and TRBJ1-6; 7 bases agree with TRBD1. Germline assignment: CDR1 SGHVS and CDR2 FNYEAQ. The CDR3 loop spans 14 amino acids. V dropped 5 bases and J dropped 9; count of bases not matched to a gene: 7. The CDR3 DNA sequence: TGTGCCAGCAGCCGAGCGACAGGGAGTTCACCCCTCCACTTT. Translating gives CASSRATGSSPLHF.

The gene calls are TRBV4-1 and TRBJ2-1, with TRBD2 identical over 13 bases. This CDR3 comprises 15 residues. The ends lost 2 bases at V and 8 bases at J; junction bases unmatched: 3. Per the germline V gene, CDR1 is MGHRA and CDR2 is YSYEKL. The CDR3: CASSQTSGRAYEQFF. The DNA for the CDR3 is TGCGCCAGCAGCCAAACTAGCGGGAGGGCCTATGAGCAGTTCTTC.

This clonotype was found once. The chain uses TRBV19 and TRBJ2-5; 7 bases align to TRBD2. Germline V gene data show CDR1 as LNHDA and CDR2 as SQIVND (reference sequence). V lost 4 bases and J lost 2; bases outside the gene matches: 4. The CDR3 sequence is 14 residues long. Written as DNA, the CDR3 is TGTGCCAGTAGTACGGGGACTATGCAAGAGACCCAGTACTTC. Protein sequence: CASSTGTMQETQYF.

The V call is TRBV4-2, the J call TRBJ1-2; 7 bases map to TRBD1. In germline, CDR1 is LGHNA, CDR2 YNFKEQ. The CDR3 has 15 residues. V shed 1 base and J 0 bases; nucleotides not matched to a gene: 2. CDR3: CASSQVGQTNYGYTF. For the CDR3, the DNA is TGTGCCAGCAGCCAAGTGGGACAGACTAACTATGGCTACACCTTC.

This clonotype was observed many times. The chain employs TRBV7-2 and TRBJ1-5; D unresolved. Germline CDR1 reads SGHTA; CDR2 reads FQGNSA. CDR3 length: 16 amino acids. Between the trimmed V and J ends, which lost 2 bases and 6 bases, there was a span of 17 bases. The CDR3 DNA follows: TGTGCCAGCAGCTTATCGGTCACGGAGGGAGGTCAGCCCCAGCATTTT. It translates to CASSLSVTEGGQPQHF.

The genes are TRBV7-2 and TRBJ2-1; the D gene is possibly TRBD1 (6 bases). Germline V gene sequence: CDR1 SGHTA, CDR2 FQGNSA. This CDR3 contains 15 residues. The germline V and J ends were trimmed by 0 bases and 4 bases, with 10 bases remaining between them. The CDR3 is CASSLAWGLYNEQFF. The CDR3 nucleotides are TGTGCCAGCAGCTTAGCGTGGGGGCTGTACAATGAGCAGTTCTTC.

The V gene is TRBV5-6, the J gene TRBJ2-1, with 7 bases fitting TRBD1. Germline CDR1 reads SGHDT; CDR2 reads YYEEEE. V shed 5 bases, J shed 5 bases, and the junction held 13 bases outside the gene matches. The CDR3 has 16 amino acids. The CDR3 coding sequence is TGTGCCAGCAGTTCCGAAGGGGGCGCGGTCCACAATGAGCAGTTCTTC. Residues: CASSSEGGAVHNEQFF.

For the CDR3, the DNA is TGTGCCAGCGAGAGGGTAGCGGAAGAGACCCAGTACTTC. Its translation: CASERVAEETQYF. The genes are TRBV7-2 and TRBJ2-5; D possibly corresponds to TRBD2 (6 bases). V lost 8 bases and J 3 bases, leaving 13 bases between the germline ends. The CDR3 has 13 amino acids. CDR1 SGHTA and CDR2 FQGNSA come from the germline V gene.

The CDR3 loop is CASSQSGTTGPQHF. CDR3 nucleotide sequence: TGTGCCAGCAGCCAGTCCGGGACGACTGGGCCCCAGCATTTT. The chain links TRBV3-1 to TRBJ1-5; D might be TRBD1 (5 bases). The CDR3 runs 14 residues. The germline CDR1 and CDR2 sequences are LGHDT and YNNKEL (reference sequence). Trimming took 3 bases from V and 9 from J, leaving 15 bases between them. Complete variable domain (other parts from reference TRBV3-1 and TRBJ1-5): DTAVSQTPKYLVTQMGNDKSIKCEQNLGHDTMYWYKQDSKKFLKIMFSYNNKELIINETVPNRFSPKSPDKAHLNLHINSLELGDSAVYFCASSQSGTTGPQHFGDGTRLSIL.

V and J are TRBV2 and TRBJ2-1; D gene unclear. Per the germline V gene, CDR1 is SNHLY and CDR2 is FYNNEI. This CDR3 is built from 13 residues. Trimming left V 7 bases short and J 3 bases short, with 10 bases between. The CDR3 DNA reads TGTGCCAGCAATAACGGAAACTACAATGAGCAGTTCTTC. The encoded protein is CASNNGNYNEQFF.

This clonotype was seen a few times. The gene calls are TRBV4-1 and TRBJ1-2; TRBD1 agrees at 9 bases. This CDR3 spans 14 amino acids. Germline assignment: CDR1 MGHRA and CDR2 YSYEKL. The V segment lost 4 bases and the J segment 7 bases; nucleotides outside the gene matches: 7. CDR3 loop: CASSRPGTGFGYTF. The CDR3, as DNA: TGCGCCAGCAGCCGTCCCGGGACAGGGTTTGGCTACACCTTC.

This chain uses TRBV18 with TRBJ1-2; perhaps TRBD1 as D (6 bases). This CDR3 has 14 residues. V was cut by 3 bases and J by 3 bases, with 11 bases left in between. CDR1 and CDR2 (germline): KGHSH, LQKENI. In DNA, the CDR3 is TGTGCCAGCTCACCCCGGGACACCGACTATGGCTACACCTTC. Translating it yields CASSPRDTDYGYTF.